One sample yielded the 27 T cell receptor beta chains listed below, sequenced in a study of shared clonotypes between healthy human individuals. The table came from immunoSEQ multiplex PCR; TCRdb's copy has only in-frame clones and leaves some out. Of roughly 1,100,000 clones listed, 65% to 75% are singletons. Sequencing was performed on memory CD4+ T cells sorted from blood. As to subset: CD45RA-negative fraction. The receptors derive from a man between 18 and 35 years old in good health.

The chain combines TRBV19 with TRBJ1-2, with 10 bases identical to TRBD1. The trim removed 4 bases at V and 2 bases at J, leaving 13 bases unmatched. CDR3 length equals 18 residues. CDR1 is LNHDA, CDR2 SQIVND, per germline (reference sequence). Here the CDR3 DNA reads TGTGCCAGTAGTAGTCCGGGACAGGGGCGTTCCAGAAACTATGGCTACACCTTC. Translation gives CASSSPGQGRSRNYGYTF.

This chain links TRBV29-1 with TRBJ2-6; no definite D call. Trimming removed 7 bases at V and 4 bases at J, with 14 bases between. CDR3 length: 14 residues. Germline loops: CDR1 SQVTM, CDR2 ANQGSEA. CDR3 amino acids: CSALTGAGANVLTF. CDR3 nucleotides: TGCAGCGCTTTGACGGGCGCGGGGGCCAACGTCCTGACTTTC.

The V call is TRBV19, the J call TRBJ2-5; D may match TRBD1 or TRBD2 (6 bases each). CDR3 size: 19 residues. The V end lost 3 bases, the J end lost 2 bases, and 25 bases lay between the germline ends. Germline loops: CDR1 LNHDA, CDR2 SQIVND (reference sequence). Here the CDR3 reads CASSIYPSEQGLLQETQYF. CDR3 sequence (DNA): TGTGCCAGTAGTATCTATCCGTCAGAACAGGGACTTCTTCAAGAGACCCAGTACTTC.

Only a few counts were recorded for this clone. The V and J genes are TRBV5-1 and TRBJ1-1, with D perhaps matching TRBD1 (6 bases). Germline loops: CDR1 SGHRS, CDR2 YFSETQ. V dropped 7 bases and J dropped 1 base, with 17 bases sitting between them. The CDR3 is 15 residues long. CDR3 DNA: TGCGCCAGCCGCGAACAGGGCGGTTGGAACACTGAAGCTTTCTTT. This sequence encodes CASREQGGWNTEAFF.

About this clone itself: In the same sample, other DNA sequences code for this CDR3. This chain joins TRBV19 and TRBJ2-1, with 7 bases identical to TRBD2. This CDR3 region has 15 residues. The germline V gene encodes CDR1 LNHDA and CDR2 SQIVND (reference sequence). J lost 4 bases, V lost 3 bases, and 6 bases had no gene match. The CDR3 coding sequence is TGTGCCAGTAGTATTAGCCTAGCGGCTTACAATGAGCAGTTCTTC. It encodes CASSISLAAYNEQFF.

The chain links TRBV28 to TRBJ2-2; D gene ambiguous. Trimming removed 2 bases at V and 1 base at J, with 11 bases between. Germline-derived CDR1 and CDR2 are MDHEN and SYDVKM. The CDR3 extends over 16 amino acids. The CDR3 DNA sequence: TGTGCCAGCAGTTTACTGGGAATCTTGAACACCGGGGAGCTGTTTTTT. Translating gives CASSLLGILNTGELFF.

The rearrangement joins TRBV28 to TRBJ2-3; a weak D match, TRBD2 (6 bases). The CDR3 length is 14 residues. Germline lookup yields CDR1 MDHEN and CDR2 SYDVKM. The V and J ends lost 3 bases and 6 bases respectively, with 13 bases between them. The CDR3 here is CASSFGRAGDTQYF. The CDR3 DNA sequence: TGTGCCAGCAGTTTTGGGCGGGCGGGGGATACGCAGTATTTT.

CDR3 sequence: CASSVFGQDTDTQYF. DNA for the CDR3: TGTGCCAGCAGCGTATTTGGCCAGGACACAGATACGCAGTATTTT. The chain links TRBV9 to TRBJ2-3, with D unclear. The V and J ends lost 1 base and 2 bases respectively, with 11 bases between them. The CDR3 is 15 amino acids. Germline CDR1 and CDR2: SGDLS and YYNGEE.

V and J are TRBV19 and TRBJ1-2, with D possibly being TRBD1 (5 bases). This CDR3 has 15 amino acids. In germline, CDR1 is LNHDA, CDR2 SQIVND (reference sequence). Deletions cut 7 bases from V and 2 bases from J, with 17 bases between. In DNA, the CDR3 is TGTGCCAGTACCCCGTTCGGGGAGGGGAACTATGGCTACACCTTC. Translated, it gives CASTPFGEGNYGYTF.

This clone was found a few times. The chain combines TRBV11-2 with TRBJ1-2, with TRBD1 matching over 12 bases. The V gene end was trimmed by 2 bases and the J gene end by 4 bases; junction bases not matched to a gene: 11. CDR3 length: 18 amino acids. Germline CDR1 is SGHAT and CDR2 is FQNNGV. Here the CDR3 reads CASSLTGTGGMLGYGYTF. In nucleotides, the CDR3 is TGTGCCAGCAGCTTAACCGGGACAGGGGGCATGTTGGGCTATGGCTACACCTTC.

In its sample, this clone was seen once. J is TRBJ1-1 and V is TRBV9, with D uncertain. In germline, CDR1 is SGDLS, CDR2 YYNGEE. The CDR3 covers 13 residues. V lost 7 bases and J 0 bases, leaving 10 bases between the germline ends. This CDR3 is CASQKELNTEAFF. Written as DNA, the CDR3 is TGTGCCAGCCAAAAGGAGTTGAACACTGAAGCTTTCTTT.

V and J are TRBV6-1 and TRBJ1-4, with a possible D match to TRBD1 (6 bases). Germline-derived CDR1 and CDR2 are MNHNS and SASEGT. This CDR3 contains 20 residues. The V and J ends lost 0 bases and 4 bases respectively, with 24 bases between them. The CDR3 loop is CASSEAHRGRWVGNNEKLFF. The CDR3 nucleotides read TGTGCCAGCAGTGAAGCGCATCGGGGGCGCTGGGTCGGCAATAATGAAAAACTGTTTTTT.

The V and J genes are TRBV28 and TRBJ2-3, with a possible D match to TRBD1 (6 bases). Germline-derived CDR1 and CDR2 are MDHEN and SYDVKM. The CDR3 has 15 residues. V was shortened by 3 bases and J by 2 bases, with 12 bases between the two germline ends. The CDR3 spells CASSFRGKITDTQYF. The CDR3 nucleotides read TGTGCCAGCAGTTTTAGGGGGAAAATCACAGATACGCAGTATTTT.

The chain recombines TRBV18 with TRBJ2-1; possibly TRBD2 for D (5 bases). Looked up from germline, CDR1 is KGHSH and CDR2 is LQKENI. The CDR3 sequence is 15 residues long. V lost 0 bases, J lost 3 bases, and 9 bases lay in between. CDR3 amino acids: CASSPPSGDYNEQFF. The CDR3 DNA reads as TGTGCCAGCTCACCACCAAGCGGAGACTACAATGAGCAGTTCTTC.

The chain links TRBV7-9 to TRBJ2-7; D is perhaps TRBD1 (6 bases). Germline loops: CDR1 SEHNR, CDR2 FQNEAQ (reference sequence). The CDR3 sequence is 14 residues long. V was pared by 8 bases and J by 2 bases, with 16 bases between. This CDR3 reads CASQKVQGPYEQYF. CDR3 bases: TGTGCCAGCCAAAAAGTCCAGGGGCCCTACGAGCAGTACTTC.

This CDR3 reads CSGGITGELFF. CDR3 bases: TGCAGCGGGGGAATCACCGGGGAGCTGTTTTTT. The rearrangement uses TRBV29-1 and TRBJ2-2; D remains ambiguous. The CDR3 is made up of 11 amino acids. With 7 bases removed from V and 4 bases from J, the gap between germline ends came to 7 bases. Germline V gene lookup returns CDR1 SQVTM and CDR2 ANQGSEA.

The chain joins TRBV28 to TRBJ2-1, with a tentative D call TRBD1 (6 bases). Trimming removed 4 bases from V and 3 bases from J, with 13 bases in between. The V gene's germline CDR1 is MDHEN and CDR2 SYDVKM. The CDR3 length is 15 residues. The CDR3 loop reads CASSSLRDNYNEQFF. In DNA form, the CDR3 reads TGTGCCAGCAGTTCACTTCGGGACAACTACAATGAGCAGTTCTTC. Full variable domain (outside the CDR3, taken from reference TRBV28 and TRBJ2-1): DVKVTQSSRYLVKRTGEKVFLECVQDMDHENMFWYRQDPGLGLRLIYFSYDVKMKEKGDIPEGYSVSREKKERFSLILESASTNQTSMYLCASSSLRDNYNEQFFGPGTRLTVL.

This chain links TRBV9 with TRBJ2-2; 11 bases map to TRBD2. V lost 0 bases to trimming and J lost 7 bases; unmatched junction nucleotides: 14. The CDR3 length is 19 residues. The germline V gene has CDR1 SGDLS and CDR2 YYNGEE. The CDR3 loop is CASSVATGSGGAYGGELFF. The CDR3, as DNA: TGTGCCAGCAGCGTAGCTACCGGTAGCGGGGGGGCCTATGGCGGGGAGCTGTTTTTT.

The chain combines TRBV30 with TRBJ2-7; the match to TRBD2 covers 9 bases. The germline V gene has CDR1 GTSNPN and CDR2 SVGIG (reference sequence). The CDR3 is 13 amino acids. Losses at the gene ends were 7 bases for V and 5 bases for J; bases not matched to a gene: 9. This CDR3 reads CASQGLAGHEQYF. CDR3 coding DNA: TGTGCCTCTCAAGGGCTAGCGGGACACGAGCAGTACTTC.

This chain uses TRBV25-1 with TRBJ1-5; D is uncertain. The V gene's germline CDR1 is MGHDK and CDR2 SYGVNS. Trimming pared 7 bases from V and 5 bases from J, leaving 21 bases between. The length of the CDR3 is 16 residues. The CDR3 is CASTQDGRVRDQPQHF. The CDR3 DNA is TGTGCCAGCACCCAAGATGGTCGGGTTCGCGATCAGCCCCAGCATTTT.

This sequence joins TRBV5-4 and TRBJ2-7; possibly TRBD1 for D (5 bases). The germline V gene encodes CDR1 SGHNT and CDR2 YYREEE (reference sequence). The CDR3 is 11 amino acids. V was cut by 0 bases and J by 8 bases, with 6 bases left in between. CDR3 amino acids: CASSLGQKQYF. CDR3 DNA sequence: TGTGCCAGCAGCTTGGGACAGAAGCAGTACTTC.

The chain links TRBV5-6 to TRBJ2-5; the D gene is possibly TRBD2 (6 bases). Germline V gene sequence: CDR1 SGHDT, CDR2 YYEEEE. Between the trimmed V and J ends, which lost 2 bases and 1 base, there was a span of 9 bases. The CDR3 consists of 14 residues. The CDR3 here is CASSFRDSQETQYF. CDR3 DNA: TGTGCCAGCAGCTTTAGGGACTCCCAAGAGACCCAGTACTTC. Using reference TRBV5-6 and TRBJ2-5 for the parts outside the CDR3, the full variable domain is DAGVTQSPTHLIKTRGQQVTLRCSPKSGHDTVSWYQQALGQGPQFIFQYYEEEERQRGNFPDRFSGHQFPNYSSELNVNALLLGDSALYLCASSFRDSQETQYFGPGTRLLVL.

V gene TRBV5-8 combines with J gene TRBJ2-5, with 11 bases matching TRBD1. The CDR3 has 16 amino acids. Per the germline V gene, CDR1 is SGHTS and CDR2 is YDEGEE. The V gene end was trimmed by 1 base and the J gene end by 5 bases; junction bases not matched to a gene: 7. The CDR3 DNA follows: TGTGCCAGCAGCTTGCGTGGACAGGGGGCAGGGGAGACCCAGTACTTC. As protein: CASSLRGQGAGETQYF.

The genes are TRBV28 and TRBJ1-1, with TRBD1 identical over 8 bases. The CDR3 contains 13 residues. Germline V CDR1 and CDR2: MDHEN, SYDVKM. Unmatched junction bases numbered 6, after V lost 7 bases and J lost 5 bases. The CDR3 DNA sequence: TGTGCCAGCATTCGACAGGGGAGGACTGAAGCTTTCTTT. Protein sequence: CASIRQGRTEAFF.

Points on this clone: Other DNA sequences in the same sample also yield this CDR3. V gene TRBV9 combines with J gene TRBJ2-3, with TRBD2 identical over 8 bases. Germline CDR1 and CDR2: SGDLS and YYNGEE. After removal of 1 base from V and 2 bases from J, the junction contained 3 bases not matched to a gene. The CDR3 sequence is 15 residues long. For the CDR3, the DNA is TGTGCCAGCAGCGTACTAGCGGGTATCACAGATACGCAGTATTTT. It encodes CASSVLAGITDTQYF.

The V gene is TRBV19, the J gene TRBJ2-2; D not resolved. CDR3 length equals 13 residues. Germline CDR1 LNHDA, CDR2 SQIVND (reference sequence). V gave up 1 base and J gave up 6 bases, with 6 bases separating them. The CDR3 loop is CASSIVGPGELFF. For the CDR3, the DNA is TGTGCCAGTAGTATAGTTGGACCCGGGGAGCTGTTTTTT.

The chain links TRBV6-6 to TRBJ1-1, with 8 bases aligning to TRBD1. The CDR3 is 14 amino acids. Germline V gene lookup returns CDR1 MNHNY and CDR2 SVGAGI (reference sequence). V trimming: 7 bases; J trimming: 3 bases; junction bases outside the gene matches: 7. The CDR3 coding sequence is TGTGCCAGCACCCTGGACAGGGAGGACACTGAAGCTTTCTTT. Translated: CASTLDREDTEAFF.